This TCR beta chain originates from a study of control samples from healthy donors and cancer patients. Clones were sequenced by immunoSEQ multiplex PCR, and TCRdb holds only the in-frame ones, with some missing. The sample has more than 150,000 clones, 85% to 95% seen once; the top ten hold approximately 1.5%. The table lists this clone with a count of one. The germline gives CDR1 LGHDT, CDR2 YNNKEL (reference sequence). With 4 bases clipped from V and 7 bases from J, the junction kept 6 bases outside the gene matches. This CDR3 spans 14 amino acids. V is TRBV3-1 (or the pseudogene TRBV3-2) and J is TRBJ2-1; TRBD2 aligns across 8 bases. This clonotype was sampled from a man aged 18 to 30 in good health. Specimen: blood. In DNA, the CDR3 is TGTGCCAGCAGCCGAGCGGGGGCGCTTAATGAGCAGTTCTTC. Amino acids: CASSRAGALNEQFF.